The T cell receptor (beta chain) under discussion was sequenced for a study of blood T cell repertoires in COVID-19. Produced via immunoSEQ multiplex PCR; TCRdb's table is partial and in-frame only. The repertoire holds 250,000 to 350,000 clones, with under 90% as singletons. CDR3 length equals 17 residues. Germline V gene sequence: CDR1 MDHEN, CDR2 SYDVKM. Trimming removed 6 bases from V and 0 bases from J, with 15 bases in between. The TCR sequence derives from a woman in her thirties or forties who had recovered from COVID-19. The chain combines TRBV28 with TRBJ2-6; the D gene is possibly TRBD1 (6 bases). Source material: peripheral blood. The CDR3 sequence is CASRLGQINSGANVLTF. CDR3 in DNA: TGTGCCAGCAGATTAGGACAGATCAACTCTGGGGCCAACGTCCTGACTTTC.